The 9 T cell receptor beta chains presented below share a single source sample, sequenced in a study of T cells in Graves' hyperthyroidism and ophthalmopathy. Amplification of TCR beta CDR3 regions was performed using RNA transcripts as template. With the HTBI primer set, the TCR CDR3 went through a first round of RT-PCR. TCRdb re-called the multiplex PCR reads through MiXCR, storing one row per CDR3 protein. The sample contains about 600,000 distinct CDR3 sequences, 12% to 15% of which appear only once. Sequenced sample: blood. All receptors come from a woman between 18 and 30 years old with Graves' ophthalmopathy.

The chain links TRBV6-2 or TRBV6-3 to TRBJ1-1; 9 nucleotides match TRBD1. Germline V gives CDR1 MNHEY, CDR2 SVGEGT. V lost 2 bases and J lost 6; bases outside the gene matches: 13. The CDR3 covers 17 residues. In DNA, the CDR3 is TGTGCCAGCAGTTACACCGGGACAGGGTCTCGGTCATCTGAAGCTTTCTTT. The encoded protein is CASSYTGTGSRSSEAFF.

This clonotype appeared many times. The chain joins TRBV28 to TRBJ1-4; 9 bases map to TRBD1. Germline CDR1 MDHEN, CDR2 SYDVKM. This CDR3 is built from 16 residues. Trimming removed 6 bases from V and 5 bases from J; junction bases left unmatched: 10. CDR3 amino acids: CASRDKDRGWNEKLFF. Written as DNA, the CDR3 is TGTGCCAGCAGAGATAAAGACAGGGGGTGGAATGAAAAACTGTTTTTT.

This clonotype appeared many times. The chain combines TRBV19 with TRBJ2-5; a weak D match, TRBD2 (5 bases). The V gene's germline CDR1 is LNHDA and CDR2 SQIVND (reference sequence). V was clipped by 3 bases and J by 4 bases, with 15 bases between them. The CDR3 runs to 15 residues. CDR3 amino acids: CASSMTLAKAETQYF. DNA of the CDR3: TGTGCCAGTAGTATGACTCTAGCTAAGGCAGAGACCCAGTACTTC.

The gene calls are TRBV9 and TRBJ2-3; D might be TRBD1 or TRBD2, each matching 5 bases. The CDR3 extends over 15 amino acids. Trimming removed 2 bases from V and 4 bases from J, with 14 bases in between. The germline V gene encodes CDR1 SGDLS and CDR2 YYNGEE. The CDR3 DNA follows: TGTGCCAGCAGCGTTTACGGGACCGACGCAGATACGCAGTATTTT. This sequence encodes CASSVYGTDADTQYF.

This clonotype appeared many times. CDR3 nucleotide sequence: TGTGCCAGCAGTGCTCGCCGGGACTCATCGGGGGAGCAGTACTTC. It translates to CASSARRDSSGEQYF. This chain uses TRBV2 with TRBJ2-7; perhaps TRBD2 as D (6 bases). Germline-derived CDR1 and CDR2 are SNHLY and FYNNEI. The ends were cut back, 4 bases at V and 7 bases at J, with 20 bases in the middle. This CDR3 region has 15 residues.

This clonotype has ten or more counts. The chain employs TRBV12-3 or TRBV12-4 and TRBJ2-4; the D is unclear. The CDR3 extends over 15 amino acids. V was cut by 7 bases and J by 3 bases, with 16 bases left in between. The CDR3: CASIPQAGYKNIQYF. The DNA for the CDR3 is TGTGCCAGCATCCCCCAGGCCGGGTACAAAAACATTCAGTACTTC.

There are many counts of this clonotype. This chain uses TRBV28 with TRBJ2-7, with D perhaps TRBD1 (6 bases). The V end was cut by 5 bases, the J end by 4 bases, with 12 bases between. CDR1 MDHEN and CDR2 SYDVKM come from the germline V gene. This CDR3 region has 13 residues. CDR3 region: CASSPTRGYEQYF. The DNA for the CDR3 is TGTGCCAGCAGTCCTACCAGGGGTTACGAGCAGTACTTC.

The chain joins TRBV29-1 to TRBJ2-7; 7 nucleotides align to TRBD2. Germline loops: CDR1 SQVTM, CDR2 ANQGSEA. This CDR3 contains 14 residues. CDR3 in DNA: TGCAGTATAGTCGTGCCGGGAGGCGCACGGGAGCAGTACTTC. Amino acid sequence: CSIVVPGGAREQYF.

The table lists this clonotype with a few counts. V is TRBV6-1 and J is TRBJ2-7; tentatively, D is TRBD2 (5 bases). This CDR3 contains 10 residues. V lost 9 bases and J lost 8, with 11 bases in between. Germline V gives CDR1 MNHNS, CDR2 SASEGT. In DNA, the CDR3 is TGTGCCAGTTCCGAGGGTCAGCAGTACTTC. This encodes CASSEGQQYF.